A single sample gave rise to the 30 T cell receptor beta chains below, sequenced in a study of shared clonotypes between healthy human individuals. Assay: immunoSEQ multiplex PCR; the TCRdb copy retains only in-frame clones and omits some. The data show 1.5 million to 1.9 million clones, 95% to 99% seen once. Sequenced material: naive CD4+ T cells sorted from blood. As to subset: CD45RA+ positively selected. The receptors shown here come from a man aged 30 to 45 in good health.

The chain is built from TRBV30 and TRBJ1-5; a possible D gene is TRBD1 (6 bases). The V gene's germline CDR1 is GTSNPN and CDR2 SVGIG (reference sequence). The CDR3 is made up of 17 amino acids. V shed 2 bases and J shed 0 bases, with 17 bases lying between them. The CDR3 sequence is CAWSRSVGAVSNQPQHF. The DNA for the CDR3 is TGTGCCTGGAGTCGTTCGGTGGGGGCCGTTAGCAATCAGCCCCAGCATTTT.

V gene TRBV7-6 combines with J gene TRBJ2-4; possibly TRBD1 for D (5 bases). Trimming pared 0 bases from V and 10 bases from J, leaving 10 bases between. Germline-derived CDR1 and CDR2 are SGHVS and FNYEAQ. There are 13 residues in the CDR3. The CDR3 is CASSLAEKGIQYF. The CDR3 DNA reads TGTGCCAGCAGCTTAGCTGAGAAGGGGATTCAGTACTTC.

The genes are TRBV10-3 and TRBJ2-3, with no clear D. The CDR3 is 12 amino acids. The V end was cut by 2 bases, the J end by 4 bases, with 4 bases between. Germline values: CDR1 ENHRY, CDR2 SYGVKD. CDR3 residues: CAISERADTQYF. Written as DNA, the CDR3 is TGTGCCATCAGTGAGAGGGCAGATACGCAGTATTTT.

J is TRBJ2-3 and V is TRBV29-1; 7 nucleotides line up with TRBD2. Looked up from germline, CDR1 is SQVTM and CDR2 is ANQGSEA. The CDR3 spans 14 residues. V lost 7 bases, J lost 2 bases, and 9 bases stayed unmatched. DNA for the CDR3: TGCAGCGCAGGAACTAGCGTCGCCACAGATACGCAGTATTTT. This gives the protein CSAGTSVATDTQYF.

This chain links TRBV11-2 with TRBJ1-1, with D perhaps TRBD1 (5 bases). V was pared by 7 bases and J by 4 bases, with 13 bases between. Germline-derived CDR1 and CDR2 are SGHAT and FQNNGV. The CDR3 runs 13 residues. The CDR3 DNA reads as TGTGCCAGCAACCACCCTGGGGGCACTGAAGCTTTCTTT. Translating it yields CASNHPGGTEAFF.

The chain employs TRBV18 and TRBJ2-3; no clear D. Germline-derived CDR1 and CDR2 are KGHSH and LQKENI. The CDR3 runs 15 residues. V was cut by 2 bases and J by 0 bases, with 9 bases left in between. The CDR3 DNA sequence: TGTGCCAGCTCACCATCAAAGACTAGCACAGATACGCAGTATTTT. It translates to CASSPSKTSTDTQYF.

The genes are TRBV27 and TRBJ2-7, with 11 bases identical to TRBD2. Germline CDR1 is MNHEY and CDR2 is SMNVEV (reference sequence). The CDR3 runs to 15 residues. Losses at the gene ends were 3 bases for V and 6 bases for J; bases not matched to a gene: 7. The CDR3 DNA reads TGTGCCAGCAGTTTGCTCGGGCTAGCGGGAGGCGAGCAGTACTTC. Its protein product is CASSLLGLAGGEQYF.

The chain employs TRBV20-1 and TRBJ1-1, with D perhaps matching TRBD1 (6 bases). Germline CDR1 reads DFQATT; CDR2 reads SNEGSKA (reference sequence). Trimming shortened V by 3 bases and J by 4 bases, and 6 bases separated the two germline ends. CDR3 length: 11 amino acids. CDR3 bases: TGCAGTGCTAGGGGGGCCACTGAAGCTTTCTTT. Protein product: CSARGATEAFF.

The V and J genes are TRBV7-3 and TRBJ2-1, with D perhaps given as TRBD1 or TRBD2 (5 bases each). V was pared by 6 bases and J by 8 bases, with 23 bases between. The germline gives CDR1 SGHTA, CDR2 FQGTGA. CDR3 length: 16 amino acids. CDR3 bases: TGTGCCAGCAGGGCTGCCGGGACCCGCCGTAGGGATGAGCAGTTCTTC. This gives the protein CASRAAGTRRRDEQFF.

This clone appeared once. The rearrangement joins TRBV28 to TRBJ2-7; D is ambiguous. CDR1 is MDHEN, CDR2 SYDVKM, per germline. V lost 8 bases to trimming and J lost 1 base, with 21 bases between them. The CDR3 loop spans 16 amino acids. This CDR3 reads CASPPLGGPSSYEQYF. The CDR3, as DNA: TGTGCCAGCCCCCCCCTCGGTGGGCCATCATCCTACGAGCAGTACTTC.

This sequence joins TRBV5-5 and TRBJ2-1; TRBD2 matches 8 bases. V dropped 4 bases and J dropped 4; count of bases not matched to a gene: 10. Germline loops: CDR1 SGHKS, CDR2 YYEKEE (reference sequence). This CDR3 comprises 16 residues. CDR3 loop: CASSPLWAGGYNEQFF. The CDR3, as DNA: TGTGCCAGCAGCCCCCTTTGGGCGGGAGGTTACAATGAGCAGTTCTTC.

As DNA, the CDR3 is TGTGCCAGCAGCTCGAAGACTAGCGCCGCAGGGGAAGAGACCCAGTACTTC. Translated, it gives CASSSKTSAAGEETQYF. The chain recombines TRBV11-2 with TRBJ2-5, with TRBD2 matching over 8 bases. The CDR3 is 17 amino acids. V lost 4 bases and J lost 3; bases outside the gene matches: 13. The germline CDR1 and CDR2 sequences are SGHAT and FQNNGV.

The CDR3 spells CASRDRAGNIQYF. The CDR3, as DNA: TGTGCCAGCAGGGACAGGGCCGGGAACATTCAGTACTTC. This chain links TRBV2 with TRBJ2-4; 8 bases fit TRBD1. Trimming cost V 6 bases and J 7 bases; bases outside gene matches: 5. CDR3 length equals 13 residues. Looked up from germline, CDR1 is SNHLY and CDR2 is FYNNEI.

The chain combines TRBV27 with TRBJ2-1, with 7 bases identical to TRBD2. Trimming removed 6 bases from V and 4 bases from J; junction bases left unmatched: 12. In germline, CDR1 is MNHEY, CDR2 SMNVEV (reference sequence). The CDR3 has 16 residues. CDR3 in DNA: TGTGCCAGCAGCTTCCGCCCTGGGACTACTTACAATGAGCAGTTCTTC. As protein: CASSFRPGTTYNEQFF.

The chain has TRBV2 and TRBJ2-6; no reliable D call. Germline V CDR1 and CDR2: SNHLY, FYNNEI. The CDR3 runs to 14 residues. V was shortened by 6 bases and J by 4 bases, with 10 bases between the two germline ends. This CDR3 is CASSGVKGANVLTF. DNA of the CDR3: TGTGCCAGCAGCGGTGTTAAAGGGGCCAACGTCCTGACTTTC.

CDR3 DNA: TGTGCCAGCAGCGGCCTACCGGGACAGGCGTCACACGAGCAGTACTTC. Translated: CASSGLPGQASHEQYF. The chain is built from TRBV5-6 and TRBJ2-7; 8 positions agree with TRBD1. The CDR3 totals 16 residues. Germline CDR1 and CDR2: SGHDT and YYEEEE. Trimming cost V 4 bases and J 5 bases; bases outside gene matches: 14.

V gene TRBV7-3 combines with J gene TRBJ2-7; 10 bases are a match to TRBD2. The V segment lost 5 bases and the J segment 1 base; nucleotides outside the gene matches: 2. Germline CDR1 and CDR2: SGHTA and FQGTGA. The CDR3 has 14 amino acids. The CDR3 DNA reads TGTGCCAGCAGCCAGACTAGCGGGTCCTACGAGCAGTACTTC. Residues: CASSQTSGSYEQYF.

On this clone itself: The same CDR3 can be traced to other DNA sequences in this sample. The genes are TRBV5-1 and TRBJ2-1; D remains ambiguous. This CDR3 contains 13 residues. The germline CDR1 and CDR2 sequences are SGHRS and YFSETQ. V lost 4 bases and J lost 5, with 10 bases in between. DNA of the CDR3: TGCGCCAGCAGCCTCGGTTTCGACAATGAGCAGTTCTTC. Protein: CASSLGFDNEQFF. The full variable domain, rest sourced from reference TRBV5-1 and TRBJ2-1, is KAGVTQTPRYLIKTRGQQVTLSCSPISGHRSVSWYQQTPGQGLQFLFEYFSETQRNKGNFPGRFSGRQFSNSRSEMNVSTLELGDSALYLCASSLGFDNEQFFGPGTRLTVL.

The chain joins TRBV2 to TRBJ1-2; D may be TRBD1 (5 bases). Trimming took 1 base from V and 2 from J, leaving 8 bases between them. The CDR3 length is 14 residues. CDR1 is SNHLY and CDR2 is FYNNEI in the germline V gene. Written as DNA, the CDR3 is TGTGCCAGCAGTGAAGATGGGGGGAACTATGGCTACACCTTC. It translates to CASSEDGGNYGYTF.

This rearrangement joins TRBV9 to TRBJ1-4; 8 bases are shared with TRBD1. The V segment lost 5 bases and the J segment 8 bases; nucleotides outside the gene matches: 8. Germline V gene lookup returns CDR1 SGDLS and CDR2 YYNGEE. The CDR3 has 14 residues. CDR3 protein: CASRPPGQEEKLFF. The CDR3 DNA is TGTGCCAGCAGACCACCGGGACAGGAGGAAAAACTGTTTTTT.

This clone turned up a few times. J is TRBJ1-4 and V is TRBV20-1; unclear D gene. V gave up 5 bases and J gave up 5 bases, with 3 bases separating them. The CDR3 spans 10 residues. Germline V gene lookup returns CDR1 DFQATT and CDR2 SNEGSKA (reference sequence). DNA for the CDR3: TGCAGTGCTTACAATGAAAAACTGTTTTTT. It specifies CSAYNEKLFF.

The rearrangement links TRBV7-9 to TRBJ2-7, with D possibly called TRBD1 or TRBD2 (6 bases each). The CDR3 covers 17 residues. The V gene's germline CDR1 is SEHNR and CDR2 FQNEAQ (reference sequence). Trimming cost V 1 base and J 3 bases, with 19 bases left between them. The CDR3 coding sequence is TGTGCCAGCAGCTTAGGAGGAGGGGAGTCAGGGGTCTACGAGCAGTACTTC. Translation gives CASSLGGGESGVYEQYF. Full variable domain (outside the CDR3, taken from reference TRBV7-9 and TRBJ2-7): DTGVSQNPRHKITKRGQNVTFRCDPISEHNRLYWYRQTLGQGPEFLTYFQNEAQLEKSRLLSDRFSAERPKGSFSTLEIQRTEQGDSAMYLCASSLGGGESGVYEQYFGPGTRLTVT.

This clone was recorded only once. The chain joins TRBV7-3 to TRBJ2-7, with D possibly matching TRBD1 (7 bases). The length of the CDR3 is 13 residues. V was cut by 2 bases and J by 3 bases, with 8 bases left in between. Germline V lookup: CDR1 SGHTA, CDR2 FQGTGA. Written as DNA, the CDR3 is TGTGCCAGCAGCTTACAGGGGGGCTACGAGCAGTACTTC. Translating it yields CASSLQGGYEQYF. The entire variable domain, with the rest obtained from reference TRBV7-3 and TRBJ2-7, is as follows: GAGVSQTPSNKVTEKGKYVELRCDPISGHTALYWYRQSLGQGPEFLIYFQGTGAADDSGLPNDRFFAVRPEGSVSTLKIQRTERGDSAVYLCASSLQGGYEQYFGPGTRLTVT.

The chain is built from TRBV27 and TRBJ2-5; 10 positions agree with TRBD2. The CDR3 sequence is 15 residues long. The germline gives CDR1 MNHEY, CDR2 SMNVEV (reference sequence). The trim removed 4 bases at V and 1 base at J, leaving 3 bases unmatched. The CDR3 DNA reads as TGTGCCAGCAGTTCGCGGACTAGCGGCCAAGAGACCCAGTACTTC. It yields the protein CASSSRTSGQETQYF.

The chain carries TRBV6-1 and TRBJ1-2, with D perhaps TRBD1 (5 bases). CDR3 length: 14 residues. V was trimmed by 4 bases and J by 6 bases, leaving 15 bases between them. CDR1 and CDR2 (germline): MNHNS, SASEGT. CDR3 nucleotides: TGTGCCAGCAGTGCCCAGACAGTTATGGATGGCTACACCTTC. Translated: CASSAQTVMDGYTF.

The chain recombines TRBV19 with TRBJ2-7, with 7 bases lining up with TRBD2. The V gene's germline CDR1 is LNHDA and CDR2 SQIVND (reference sequence). CDR3 length: 14 residues. J was trimmed by 4 bases and V by 7 bases; bases with no gene match: 10. The CDR3 DNA sequence: TGTGCCAGTAAAGAGGCCCCCGGGGGGTACGAGCAGTACTTC. Its translation is CASKEAPGGYEQYF.

J is TRBJ2-7 and V is TRBV19; 8 bases fit TRBD1. CDR3 length: 14 amino acids. Per germline, CDR1 LNHDA and CDR2 SQIVND (reference sequence). V dropped 6 bases and J dropped 3; count of bases not matched to a gene: 7. The CDR3 reads CASSSGQGVYEQYF. The CDR3 DNA reads TGTGCCAGTAGCAGTGGACAGGGAGTCTACGAGCAGTACTTC.

The genes are TRBV6-1 and TRBJ2-1, with TRBD2 identical over 7 bases. This CDR3 spans 13 amino acids. Looked up from germline, CDR1 is MNHNS and CDR2 is SASEGT. J gave up 7 bases and V 6 bases, and 6 bases lay outside the gene matches. In DNA form, the CDR3 reads TGTGCCAGCAGAGAAACTAGCGTTAATGAGCAGTTCTTC. Amino acid sequence: CASRETSVNEQFF.

Remarks on this clone: Other nucleotide sequences in the sample specify the same CDR3. The chain joins TRBV18 to TRBJ2-7; D gene uncertain. CDR3 length: 14 amino acids. Germline lookup yields CDR1 KGHSH and CDR2 LQKENI. V was shortened by 0 bases and J by 3 bases, with 9 bases between the two germline ends. The CDR3 nucleotides are TGTGCCAGCTCACCACCCGGCTTCAGCTACGAGCAGTACTTC. This codes for CASSPPGFSYEQYF.

This clone was found once. V and J are TRBV7-6 and TRBJ2-3, with TRBD1 identical over 9 bases. CDR1 SGHVS and CDR2 FNYEAQ come from the germline V gene. This CDR3 contains 15 residues. V gave up 5 bases and J gave up 2 bases; unmatched junction bases: 5. CDR3 sequence (DNA): TGTGCCAGCAGCCAGGGACAGGGACTCACAGATACGCAGTATTTT. It encodes CASSQGQGLTDTQYF.